The source of this T cell receptor beta chain is a study of OX40 agonist ivuxolimab in advanced cancers. The wider study: Dosing consisted of intravenous ivuxolimab at 0.01 to 10 mg/kg every 2 weeks.

The method was immunoSEQ multiplex PCR; TCRdb's version includes in-frame clones alone and lacks a portion of them. Of about 16,000 clones in the sample, just under 85% were seen once. Autoimmune disease history or systemic immunosuppression led to patients being barred. J lost 2 bases, V lost 3 bases, and 6 bases had no gene match. This CDR3 has 16 residues. CDR1 is SGHDT, CDR2 YYEEEE, per germline. The sample consisted of CD4+ or CD8+ T cells sorted from blood, taken in a trial of the OX40 agonist ivuxolimab. The rearrangement links TRBV5-6 to TRBJ2-3; TRBD2 aligns across 10 bases. The source is an adult with an advanced solid tumor such as melanoma, head and neck, liver or kidney cancer. CDR3 region: CASSSWTSGYTDTQYF. The CDR3 bases are TGTGCCAGCAGCTCATGGACTAGCGGTTACACAGATACGCAGTATTTT.